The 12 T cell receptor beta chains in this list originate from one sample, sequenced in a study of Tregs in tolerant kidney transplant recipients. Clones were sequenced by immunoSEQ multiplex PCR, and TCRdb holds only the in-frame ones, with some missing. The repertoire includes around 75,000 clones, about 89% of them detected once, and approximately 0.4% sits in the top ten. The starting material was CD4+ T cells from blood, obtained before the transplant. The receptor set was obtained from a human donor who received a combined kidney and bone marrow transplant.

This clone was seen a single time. DNA for the CDR3: TGTGCCAGCAGTTTAACGGGGAACTATGGCTACACCTTC. Translated: CASSLTGNYGYTF. The J gene is TRBJ1-2, the V gene TRBV27; the D is unclear. Trimming stripped 2 bases from V and 2 bases from J, with 6 bases between. Germline loops: CDR1 MNHEY, CDR2 SMNVEV (reference sequence). The CDR3 is made up of 13 amino acids.

This CDR3 is CASSRGYRTEAFF. The CDR3 DNA sequence: TGCGCCAGCAGCAGGGGTTATCGCACTGAAGCTTTCTTT. V gene TRBV10-2 combines with J gene TRBJ1-1, with a tentative D call TRBD1 (6 bases). Trimming removed 6 bases from V and 4 bases from J, with 12 bases in between. The germline V gene has CDR1 WSHSY and CDR2 SAAADI. The CDR3 has 13 amino acids.

The CDR3 DNA sequence: TGTGCCAGTAACCCCCAGGGGGCGAACTATGGCTACACCTTC. Translated, it gives CASNPQGANYGYTF. This sequence joins TRBV19 and TRBJ1-2; 8 nucleotides match TRBD1. Trimming took 7 bases from V and 2 from J; bases not matched to a gene: 6. The CDR3 spans 14 residues. From germline, CDR1 is LNHDA and CDR2 SQIVND (reference sequence).

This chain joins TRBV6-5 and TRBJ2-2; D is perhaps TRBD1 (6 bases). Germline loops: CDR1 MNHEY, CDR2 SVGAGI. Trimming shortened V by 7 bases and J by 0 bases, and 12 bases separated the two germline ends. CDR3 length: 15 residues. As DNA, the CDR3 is TGTGCCAGCAAACTACAGGGCGCGAACACCGGGGAGCTGTTTTTT. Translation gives CASKLQGANTGELFF.

CDR3 bases: TGTGCCAGTAAAAGAGGGCAGGCCTCCTACGAGCAGTACTTC. Translated, it gives CASKRGQASYEQYF. V is TRBV19 and J is TRBJ2-7; a weak D match, TRBD2 (5 bases). The ends were cut back, 7 bases at V and 0 bases at J, with 13 bases in the middle. CDR3 length: 14 residues. Looked up from germline, CDR1 is LNHDA and CDR2 is SQIVND (reference sequence).

The DNA of the CDR3 is TGCAGCGTTGAAAGAGCTGGAGAGACCCAGTACTTC. It yields the protein CSVERAGETQYF. The V call is TRBV29-1, the J call TRBJ2-5; D call uncertain. CDR3 length: 12 residues. The V gene's germline CDR1 is SQVTM and CDR2 ANQGSEA. V lost 2 bases, J lost 4 bases, and 8 bases lay in between.

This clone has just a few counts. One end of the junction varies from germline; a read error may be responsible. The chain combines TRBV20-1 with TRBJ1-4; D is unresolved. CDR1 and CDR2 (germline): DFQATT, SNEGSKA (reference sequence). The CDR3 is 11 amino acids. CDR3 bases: TGCAGTGCGAAAAACGGGGAAAGACTGTTTTTT. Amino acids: CSAKNGERLFF.

CDR3: CASSRGLADYNEQFF. The CDR3 nucleotides are TGTGCCAGTAGTAGGGGACTAGCGGACTACAATGAGCAGTTCTTC. V gene TRBV19 combines with J gene TRBJ2-1; 11 bases fit TRBD2. Trimming removed 4 bases from V and 3 bases from J; junction bases left unmatched: 2. The CDR3 sequence is 15 residues long. CDR1 and CDR2 from the germline V gene are LNHDA and SQIVND (reference sequence).

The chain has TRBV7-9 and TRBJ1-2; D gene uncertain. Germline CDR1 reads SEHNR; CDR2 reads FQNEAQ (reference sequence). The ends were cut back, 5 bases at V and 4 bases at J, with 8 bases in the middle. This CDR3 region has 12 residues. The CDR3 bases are TGTGCCAGCAGCATACAGATCTATGGCTACACCTTC. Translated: CASSIQIYGYTF.

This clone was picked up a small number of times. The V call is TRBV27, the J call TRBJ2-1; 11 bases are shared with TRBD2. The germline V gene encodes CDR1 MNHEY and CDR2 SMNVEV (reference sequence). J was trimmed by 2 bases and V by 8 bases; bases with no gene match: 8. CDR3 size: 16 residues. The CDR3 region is CASGALAGGTYNEQFF. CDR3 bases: TGTGCCAGCGGGGCCCTAGCGGGAGGAACCTACAATGAGCAGTTCTTC.

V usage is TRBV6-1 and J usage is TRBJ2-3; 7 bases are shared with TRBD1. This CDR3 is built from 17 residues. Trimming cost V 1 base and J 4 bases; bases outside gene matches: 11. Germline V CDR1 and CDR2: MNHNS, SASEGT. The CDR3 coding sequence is TGTGCCAGCAGTGAAGGAGTCTCGACAGGGATTTCAGATACGCAGTATTTT. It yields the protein CASSEGVSTGISDTQYF.

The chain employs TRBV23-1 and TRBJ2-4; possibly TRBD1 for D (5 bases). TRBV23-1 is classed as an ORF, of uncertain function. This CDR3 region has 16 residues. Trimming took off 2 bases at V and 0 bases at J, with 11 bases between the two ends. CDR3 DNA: TGCGCCAGCAGTCAACCTATAGGGGTAGCCAAAAACATTCAGTACTTC. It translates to CASSQPIGVAKNIQYF.